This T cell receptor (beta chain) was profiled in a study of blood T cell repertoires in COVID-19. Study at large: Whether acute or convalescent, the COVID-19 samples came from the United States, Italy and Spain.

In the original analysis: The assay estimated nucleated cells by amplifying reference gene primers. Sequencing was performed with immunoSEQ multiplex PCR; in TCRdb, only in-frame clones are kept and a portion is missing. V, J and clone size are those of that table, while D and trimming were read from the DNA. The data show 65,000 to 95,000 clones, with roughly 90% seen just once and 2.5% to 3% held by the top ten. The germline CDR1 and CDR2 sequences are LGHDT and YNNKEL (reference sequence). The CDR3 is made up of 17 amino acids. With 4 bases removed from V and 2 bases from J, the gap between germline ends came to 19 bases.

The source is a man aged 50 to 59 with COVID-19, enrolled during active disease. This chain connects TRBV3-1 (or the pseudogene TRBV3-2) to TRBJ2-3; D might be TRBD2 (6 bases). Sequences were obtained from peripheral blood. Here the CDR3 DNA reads TGTGCCAGCAGCCTGGCCCCCCCGGGGGTAGACACAGATACGCAGTATTTT. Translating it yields CASSLAPPGVDTDTQYF.